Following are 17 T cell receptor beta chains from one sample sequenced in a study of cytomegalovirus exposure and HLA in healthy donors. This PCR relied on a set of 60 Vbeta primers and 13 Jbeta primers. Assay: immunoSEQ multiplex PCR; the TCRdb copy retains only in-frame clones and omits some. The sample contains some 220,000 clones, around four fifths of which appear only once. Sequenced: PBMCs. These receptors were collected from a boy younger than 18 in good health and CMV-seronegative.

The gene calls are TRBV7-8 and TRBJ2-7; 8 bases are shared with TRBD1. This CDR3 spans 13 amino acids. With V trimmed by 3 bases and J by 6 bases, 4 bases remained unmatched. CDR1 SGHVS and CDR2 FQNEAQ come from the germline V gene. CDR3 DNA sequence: TGTGCCAGCAGCTTGGTGACAGGGGCCGAGCAGTACTTC. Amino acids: CASSLVTGAEQYF.

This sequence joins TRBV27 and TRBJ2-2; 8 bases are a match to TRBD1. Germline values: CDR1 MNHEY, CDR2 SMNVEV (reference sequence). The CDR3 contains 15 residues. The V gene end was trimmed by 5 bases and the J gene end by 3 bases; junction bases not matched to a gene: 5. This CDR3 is CASSIRGRHTGELFF. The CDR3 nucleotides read TGTGCCAGCAGTATCAGGGGGCGGCACACCGGGGAGCTGTTTTTT.

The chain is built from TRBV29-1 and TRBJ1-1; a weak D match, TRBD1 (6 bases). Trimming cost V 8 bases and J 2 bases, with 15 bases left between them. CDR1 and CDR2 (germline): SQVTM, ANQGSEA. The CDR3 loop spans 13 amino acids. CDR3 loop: CSTLRGPNTEAFF. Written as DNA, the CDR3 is TGCAGCACACTCAGGGGCCCAAACACTGAAGCTTTCTTT.

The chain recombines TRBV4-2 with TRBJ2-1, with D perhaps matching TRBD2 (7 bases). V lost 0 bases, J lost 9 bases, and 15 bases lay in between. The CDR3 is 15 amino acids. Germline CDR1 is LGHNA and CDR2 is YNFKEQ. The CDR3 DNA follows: TGTGCCAGCAGCCAAGAAGGGGGGGGCGGGACTGAGCAGTTCTTC. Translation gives CASSQEGGGGTEQFF.

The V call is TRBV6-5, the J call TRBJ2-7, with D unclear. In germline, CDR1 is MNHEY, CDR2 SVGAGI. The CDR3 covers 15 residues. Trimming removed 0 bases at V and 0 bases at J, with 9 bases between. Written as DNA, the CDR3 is TGTGCCAGCAGTTACTCCAGGTTCGCCTCCTACGAGCAGTACTTC. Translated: CASSYSRFASYEQYF.

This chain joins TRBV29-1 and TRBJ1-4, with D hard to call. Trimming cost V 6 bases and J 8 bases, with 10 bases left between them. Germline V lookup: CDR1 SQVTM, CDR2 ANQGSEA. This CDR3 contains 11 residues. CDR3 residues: CSVGSNEKLFF. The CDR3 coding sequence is TGCAGCGTCGGGTCAAACGAAAAACTGTTTTTT.

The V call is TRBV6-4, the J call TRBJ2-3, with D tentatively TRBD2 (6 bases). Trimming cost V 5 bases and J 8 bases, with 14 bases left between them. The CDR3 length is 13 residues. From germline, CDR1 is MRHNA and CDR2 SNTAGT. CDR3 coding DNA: TGTGCCAGCAGTCCGGAGGGCCTCGGTACGCAGTATTTT. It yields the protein CASSPEGLGTQYF.

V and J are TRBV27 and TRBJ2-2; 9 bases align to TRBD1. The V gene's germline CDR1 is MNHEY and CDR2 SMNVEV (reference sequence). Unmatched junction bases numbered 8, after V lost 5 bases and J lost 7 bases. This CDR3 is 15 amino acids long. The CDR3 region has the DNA TGTGCCAGCAGTGCCGGGGACAGGGATGTCGGGGAGCTGTTTTTT. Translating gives CASSAGDRDVGELFF.

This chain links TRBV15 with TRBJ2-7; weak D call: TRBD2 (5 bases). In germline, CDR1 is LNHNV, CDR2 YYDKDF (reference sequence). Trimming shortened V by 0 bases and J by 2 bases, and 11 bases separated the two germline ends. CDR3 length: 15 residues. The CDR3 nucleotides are TGTGCCACCAGCAGAGATCGGGGAAAGCCCTACGAGCAGTACTTC. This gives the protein CATSRDRGKPYEQYF.

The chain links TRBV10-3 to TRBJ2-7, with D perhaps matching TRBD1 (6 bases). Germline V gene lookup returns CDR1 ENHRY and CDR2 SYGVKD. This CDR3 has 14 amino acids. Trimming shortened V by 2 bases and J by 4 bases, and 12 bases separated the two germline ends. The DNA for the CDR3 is TGTGCCATCAGTGAGGACAGGACTCCGTACGAGCAGTACTTC. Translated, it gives CAISEDRTPYEQYF.

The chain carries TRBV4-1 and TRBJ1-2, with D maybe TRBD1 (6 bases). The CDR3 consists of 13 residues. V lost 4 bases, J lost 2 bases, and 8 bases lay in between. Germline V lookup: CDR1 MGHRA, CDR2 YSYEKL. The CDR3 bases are TGCGCCAGCAGCCCTGACAGGAACTATGGCTACACCTTC. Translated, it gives CASSPDRNYGYTF.

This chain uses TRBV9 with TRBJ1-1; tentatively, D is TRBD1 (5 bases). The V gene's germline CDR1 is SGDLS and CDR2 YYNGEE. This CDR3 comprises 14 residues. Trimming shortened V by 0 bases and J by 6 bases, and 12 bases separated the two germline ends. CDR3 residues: CASSVVQGVAEAFF. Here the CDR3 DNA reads TGTGCCAGCAGCGTAGTCCAAGGGGTGGCTGAAGCTTTCTTT.

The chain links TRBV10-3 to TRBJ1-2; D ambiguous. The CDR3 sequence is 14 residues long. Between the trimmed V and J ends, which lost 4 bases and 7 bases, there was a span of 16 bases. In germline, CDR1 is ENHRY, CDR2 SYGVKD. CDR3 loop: CAISVSILHSGYTF. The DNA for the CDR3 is TGTGCCATCAGTGTGTCCATTTTGCACAGTGGCTACACCTTC.

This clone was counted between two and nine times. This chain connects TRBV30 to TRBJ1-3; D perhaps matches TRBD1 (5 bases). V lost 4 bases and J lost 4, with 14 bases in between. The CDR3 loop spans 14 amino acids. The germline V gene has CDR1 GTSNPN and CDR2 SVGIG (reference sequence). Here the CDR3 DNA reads TGTGCCTGGACCCACGGGCGGGACGGAAACACCATATATTTT. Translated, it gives CAWTHGRDGNTIYF.

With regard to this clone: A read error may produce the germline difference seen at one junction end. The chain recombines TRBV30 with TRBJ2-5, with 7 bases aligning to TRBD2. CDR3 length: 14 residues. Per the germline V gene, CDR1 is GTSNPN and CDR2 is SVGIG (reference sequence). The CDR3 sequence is CAWSVLAPQEAQYF. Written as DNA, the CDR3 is TGTGCCTGGAGTGTACTAGCGCCACAAGAGGCCCAGTACTTC.

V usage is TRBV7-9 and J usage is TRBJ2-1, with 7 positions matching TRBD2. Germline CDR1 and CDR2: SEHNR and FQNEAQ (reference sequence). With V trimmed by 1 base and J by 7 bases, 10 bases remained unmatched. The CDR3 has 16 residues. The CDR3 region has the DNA TGTGCCAGCAGCTTAGGTCGGGGGGAGCTTCGGAATGAGCAGTTCTTC. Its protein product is CASSLGRGELRNEQFF.

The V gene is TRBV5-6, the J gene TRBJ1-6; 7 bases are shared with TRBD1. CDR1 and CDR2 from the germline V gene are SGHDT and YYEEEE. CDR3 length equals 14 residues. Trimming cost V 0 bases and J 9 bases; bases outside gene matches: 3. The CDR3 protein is CASSLVGGGSPLHF. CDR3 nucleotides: TGTGCCAGCAGCTTGGTAGGGGGCGGTTCACCCCTCCACTTT.